These T cell receptor beta chains were read from a single sample in a study of radiotherapy plus CTLA-4 blockade in lung cancer. TCRdb's copy holds only in-frame clones and misses some; the assay was immunoSEQ multiplex PCR. The sample has about 85,000 clones, approximately 83% seen once. The sequenced sample was peripheral blood, obtained from a patient treated with radiotherapy plus ipilimumab. The source is a human donor with non-small cell lung cancer who had a partial response to radiotherapy plus ipilimumab. Both conserved end residues are part of each CDR3. A D gene is named only where the DNA matches it firmly. Clone size is stated in some rows and not others, as once, few, many or a class when expanded.

clone_size	d_call	v_call	j_call	cdr3_nt	cdr3_aa
-	-	TRBV5-1	TRBJ2-2	TGCGCCAGCAGCCCCGGATGGGGCGGCACCGGGGAGCTGTTTTTT	CASSPGWGGTGELFF
few	-	TRBV19	TRBJ1-4	TGTGCCAGTAGTGACCAGCGGGACGCTGGGGAAAAACTGTTTTTT	CASSDQRDAGEKLFF
once	TRBD2	TRBV6-5	TRBJ2-7	TGTGCCAGCAGATCACTAGCGGGAGGGCCCCACGAGCAGTACTTC	CASRSLAGGPHEQYF
-	-	TRBV18	TRBJ1-2	TGTGCCAGCTCACCAGGCGGGGTCTATGGCTACACCTTC	CASSPGGVYGYTF
-	-	TRBV5-4	TRBJ2-7	TGTGCCAGCAGCTTGGGCAGGTCGTACGAGCAGTACTTC	CASSLGRSYEQYF
-	TRBD1	TRBV7-8	TRBJ1-2	TGTGCCAGCAGCTTAGCGCTTGGGCAGGGGGTTGGCTACACCTTC	CASSLALGQGVGYTF
-	TRBD1	TRBV4-1	TRBJ1-4	TGCGCCAGCAGCCAGTTCCGGGACAGTGGGGAAAAACTGTTTTTT	CASSQFRDSGEKLFF
-	TRBD1	TRBV7-2	TRBJ2-2	TGTGCCAGCAGCTCCCAGGGGGCGATGGGCACCGGGGAGCTGTTTTTT	CASSSQGAMGTGELFF
-	-	TRBV7-2	TRBJ2-1	TGTGCCAGCAGCTTAGTTTGGGTAGCGGCAAGCTCCTACAATGAGCAGTTCTTC	CASSLVWVAASSYNEQFF
few	-	TRBV4-3	TRBJ1-5	TGCGCCAGCAGCCAAGATACAGGAGTGGGGCCCCAGCATTTT	CASSQDTGVGPQHF
-	TRBD1	TRBV28	TRBJ1-5	TGTGCCAGCAGTTCCTTGACAGGGGCTGTTCAGCCCCAGCATTTT	CASSSLTGAVQPQHF
-	-	TRBV19	TRBJ1-1	TGTGCCAGTAGTATAGATCGTTGGTCCCACAACCAGGGGTTGACTTTCTTT	CASSIDRWSHNQGLTFF
-	TRBD1	TRBV19	TRBJ1-2	TGTGCCAGTAACGCGGGACAGGGATTAGGGTATGGCTACACCTTC	CASNAGQGLGYGYTF
-	-	TRBV6-5	TRBJ1-6	TGTGCCAGCAGCCGAAGGACAAATAATAATTCACCCCTCCACTTT	CASSRRTNNNSPLHF
-	TRBD1	TRBV25-1	TRBJ2-2	TGTGCCAGCAGGGCGACAGGGGTGAACACCGGGGAGCTGTTTTTT	CASRATGVNTGELFF
-	TRBD1	TRBV6-6	TRBJ1-2	TGTGCCAGCAGCGACAGGGGGCGCGACTATGGCTACACCTTC	CASSDRGRDYGYTF
-	-	TRBV28	TRBJ1-5	TGTGCCAGCAGTTTAGCGTTTCAGCCCCAGCATTTT	CASSLAFQPQHF
-	-	TRBV7-3	TRBJ2-3	TGTGCCAGCAGCCTCGATGGCCCCACAGATACGCAGTATTTT	CASSLDGPTDTQYF
once	TRBD1	TRBV19	TRBJ2-6	TGTGCCAGTAGTTCCCGTCCCGGGACAGGGAGCGGGGCCAACGTCCTGACTTTC	CASSSRPGTGSGANVLTF
-	TRBD1	TRBV28	TRBJ2-1	TGTGCCAGCAGCGACTTACCGGGACAGGGCTCCTACAATGAGCAGTTCTTC	CASSDLPGQGSYNEQFF